What follows is one T cell receptor beta chain and its context. Its target is unknown. Produced via immunoSEQ multiplex PCR; TCRdb's table is partial and in-frame only. Of 360,000 or so clones in the sample, roughly 87% were seen once. This specimen comes from a study of Ad26.COV2.S vaccination and SARS-CoV-2 variants. Trimming cost V 5 bases and J 10 bases, with 9 bases left between them. CDR3 size: 11 residues. Per the germline V gene, CDR1 is SGHRS and CDR2 is YFSETQ. General study findings and limits: Reportedly, after vaccination the spike-specific CD8+ and CD4+ T cell responses displayed substantial breadth.

Stated treatment: around 19 received Ad26.COV2.S at low or high dose, single or two shots; 5 received placebo; per-sample allocation not given. After the first vaccine or placebo injection, samples were drawn on day 63. V usage is TRBV5-1 and J usage is TRBJ1-4; D unresolved. This receptor was obtained from a person aged 18-60 years who received the Ad26.COV2.S COVID-19 vaccine or a placebo. Specimen: peripheral blood, collected in a trial of Ad26.COV2.S vaccine versus placebo. CDR3 sequence reads: CASREEGKLFF. CDR3 bases: TGCGCCAGCAGGGAAGAAGGAAAACTGTTTTTT.